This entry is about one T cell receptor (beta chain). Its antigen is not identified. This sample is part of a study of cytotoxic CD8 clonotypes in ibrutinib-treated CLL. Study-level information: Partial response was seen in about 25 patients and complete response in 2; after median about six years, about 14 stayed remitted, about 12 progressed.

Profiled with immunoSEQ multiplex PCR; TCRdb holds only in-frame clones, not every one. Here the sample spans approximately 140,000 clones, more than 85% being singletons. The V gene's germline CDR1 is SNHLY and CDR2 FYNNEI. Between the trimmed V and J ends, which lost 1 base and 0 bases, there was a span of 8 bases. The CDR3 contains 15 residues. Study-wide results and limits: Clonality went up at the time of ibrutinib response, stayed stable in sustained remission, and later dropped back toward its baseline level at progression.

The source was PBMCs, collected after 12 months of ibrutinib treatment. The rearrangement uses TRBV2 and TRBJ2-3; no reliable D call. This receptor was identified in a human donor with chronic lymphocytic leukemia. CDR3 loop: CASSEGTTSTDTQYF. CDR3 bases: TGTGCCAGCAGTGAAGGCACTACTAGCACAGATACGCAGTATTTT.